A single sample gave rise to the 20 T cell receptor beta chains below, sequenced in a study. TCRdb re-called the RT-PCR reads through MiXCR, storing one row per CDR3 protein. The table lists about 680,000 distinct CDR3 sequences, 11% to 15% of them singletons. Sequencing input: memory CD4+ T cells from blood. The origin of the receptors is a female donor in good health, serving as a healthy control.

This clonotype came up a few times. The V and J genes are TRBV7-2 and TRBJ2-7; unclear D gene. The ends were cut back, 5 bases at V and 0 bases at J, with 17 bases in the middle. The V gene's germline CDR1 is SGHTA and CDR2 FQGNSA. The CDR3 runs to 16 residues. CDR3 sequence: CASSAMSGLSSYEQYF. The CDR3 nucleotides are TGTGCCAGCAGCGCCATGTCAGGCCTGAGCTCCTACGAGCAGTACTTC. Combining the CDR3 with reference TRBV7-2 and TRBJ2-7 gives the whole variable domain GAGVSQSPSNKVTEKGKDVELRCDPISGHTALYWYRQSLGQGLEFLIYFQGNSAPDKSGLPSDRFSAERTGGSVSTLTIQRTQQEDSAVYLCASSAMSGLSSYEQYFGPGTRLTVT.

This clonotype has a handful of counts. This chain connects TRBV7-2 to TRBJ1-3; weak D call: TRBD1 (5 bases). V was shortened by 3 bases and J by 0 bases, with 9 bases between the two germline ends. CDR3 length: 15 amino acids. In germline, CDR1 is SGHTA, CDR2 FQGNSA. The CDR3 sequence: CASSLNRLSGNTIYF. In DNA form, the CDR3 reads TGTGCCAGCAGCTTGAACAGGCTCTCTGGAAACACCATATATTTT. Full variable domain (missing parts from reference TRBV7-2 and TRBJ1-3): GAGVSQSPSNKVTEKGKDVELRCDPISGHTALYWYRQSLGQGLEFLIYFQGNSAPDKSGLPSDRFSAERTGGSVSTLTIQRTQQEDSAVYLCASSLNRLSGNTIYFGEGSWLTVV.

This clonotype was counted ten times or more. This rearrangement joins TRBV20-1 to TRBJ2-5; D uncertain. V lost 4 bases to trimming and J lost 4 bases, with 4 bases between them. The CDR3 sequence is 10 residues long. Germline V CDR1 and CDR2: DFQATT, SNEGSKA (reference sequence). CDR3 bases: TGCAGTGCTAAACTAGAGACCCAGTACTTC. Its translation: CSAKLETQYF.

CDR3 loop: CASSLQTGGADTQYF. DNA for the CDR3: TGTGCCAGCAGCTTACAAACGGGAGGGGCAGATACGCAGTATTTT. The chain has TRBV7-3 and TRBJ2-3; TRBD2 matches at 8 bases. This CDR3 contains 15 residues. Trimming took 2 bases from V and 4 from J; bases not matched to a gene: 5. Germline CDR1 reads SGHTA; CDR2 reads FQGTGA.

Ten or more counts support this clonotype. The CDR3 coding sequence is TGCAGTGCTAACGGAGCGGGGGCCCCGTACGAGCAGTACTTC. This gives the protein CSANGAGAPYEQYF. The genes are TRBV20-1 and TRBJ2-7; 8 bases match TRBD2. V lost 4 bases to trimming and J lost 4 bases; unmatched junction nucleotides: 9. CDR3 size: 14 residues. In germline, CDR1 is DFQATT, CDR2 SNEGSKA (reference sequence).

The rearrangement joins TRBV5-1 to TRBJ2-7, with D unresolved. CDR1 and CDR2 from the germline V gene are SGHRS and YFSETQ. Trimming removed 1 base from V and 0 bases from J, with 8 bases in between. This CDR3 has 14 residues. In nucleotides, the CDR3 is TGCGCCAGCAGCTTGTTGGGCACCTCCTACGAGCAGTACTTC. Translated, it gives CASSLLGTSYEQYF.

This chain joins TRBV6-4 and TRBJ2-1, with D uncertain. Between the trimmed V and J ends, which lost 0 bases and 7 bases, there was a span of 7 bases. CDR3 length: 13 amino acids. Germline-derived CDR1 and CDR2 are MRHNA and SNTAGT. The CDR3 nucleotides are TGTGCCAGCAGTGACTCAACCAGGAATGAGCAGTTCTTC. This translates into CASSDSTRNEQFF.

This clonotype was found many times. This chain links TRBV5-1 with TRBJ2-3; D is possibly TRBD1 or TRBD2 (5 bases each). Per germline, CDR1 SGHRS and CDR2 YFSETQ. V lost 3 bases and J lost 4, with 15 bases in between. This CDR3 has 15 amino acids. This CDR3 is CASSSGGDVADTQYF. CDR3 coding DNA: TGCGCCAGCAGCTCTGGGGGAGACGTCGCAGATACGCAGTATTTT.

The sample holds a few counts of this clonotype. The V gene is TRBV6-5, the J gene TRBJ1-2, with a possible D match to TRBD1 (6 bases). The germline V gene has CDR1 MNHEY and CDR2 SVGAGI. Between the trimmed V and J ends, which lost 0 bases and 6 bases, there was a span of 17 bases. The CDR3 totals 16 residues. CDR3 protein: CASSYSSGTRGDGYTF. Here the CDR3 DNA reads TGTGCCAGCAGTTACTCCTCCGGGACAAGGGGGGATGGCTACACCTTC.

This clonotype was found many times. This chain joins TRBV4-3 and TRBJ1-2, with D possibly matching TRBD1 (5 bases). The CDR3 runs to 15 residues. Per the germline V gene, CDR1 is LGHNA and CDR2 is YSLEER. Trimming removed 2 bases from V and 6 bases from J, with 16 bases in between. The CDR3 nucleotides are TGCGCCAGCAGCCAATTTCAGGGAGGGATGGATGGCTACACCTTC. Protein product: CASSQFQGGMDGYTF.

The chain recombines TRBV20-1 with TRBJ1-2; D might be TRBD1 (6 bases). CDR3 length: 15 amino acids. V gave up 4 bases and J gave up 3 bases, with 18 bases separating them. Germline CDR1 DFQATT, CDR2 SNEGSKA (reference sequence). The CDR3 region has the DNA TGCAGTGCTACCGAAGGGGGGGGAGAACACTATGGCTACACCTTC. Translation gives CSATEGGGEHYGYTF.

Many counts were recorded for this clonotype. CDR3 DNA sequence: TGTGCCAGCAGTTACTCGGCTAATGAGCAGTTCTTC. It specifies CASSYSANEQFF. V is TRBV6-6 and J is TRBJ2-1, with D unclear. The V end lost 0 bases, the J end lost 7 bases, and 4 bases lay between the germline ends. CDR1 MNHNY and CDR2 SVGAGI come from the germline V gene (reference sequence). CDR3 length: 12 residues.

The gene calls are TRBV12-3 or TRBV12-4 and TRBJ1-4; no reliable D call. This CDR3 comprises 14 residues. Between the trimmed V and J ends, which lost 7 bases and 8 bases, there was a span of 17 bases. CDR3: CASNKIGDGEKLFF. The CDR3 bases are TGTGCCAGCAACAAAATCGGGGATGGGGAAAAACTGTTTTTT.

This clonotype was seen a handful of times. The chain carries TRBV7-6 and TRBJ1-2; TRBD1 matches 7 bases. The trim removed 1 base at V and 3 bases at J, leaving 5 bases unmatched. CDR1 and CDR2 from the germline V gene are SGHVS and FNYEAQ. This CDR3 region has 15 residues. The CDR3 loop reads CASSLGQGGDYGYTF. The DNA for the CDR3 is TGTGCCAGCAGCTTAGGACAGGGAGGAGACTATGGCTACACCTTC.

This clonotype appeared many times. The rearrangement links TRBV5-1 to TRBJ2-5; 10 positions match TRBD2. Per germline, CDR1 SGHRS and CDR2 YFSETQ. This CDR3 spans 15 amino acids. With 5 bases clipped from V and 2 bases from J, the junction kept 6 bases outside the gene matches. The CDR3 protein is CASRRSSGSQETQYF. CDR3 DNA: TGCGCCAGCAGGAGATCTAGCGGGAGTCAAGAGACCCAGTACTTC.

The chain is built from TRBV3-1 and TRBJ2-3; 9 bases fit TRBD2. The germline V gene encodes CDR1 LGHDT and CDR2 YNNKEL (reference sequence). The CDR3 is 16 amino acids. Unmatched junction bases numbered 10, after V lost 3 bases and J lost 6 bases. The CDR3 here is CASSQAAGGPGDTQYF. CDR3 nucleotide sequence: TGTGCCAGCAGCCAGGCAGCGGGAGGCCCGGGTGATACGCAGTATTTT.

This clonotype was counted between two and nine times. The rearrangement joins TRBV18 to TRBJ1-1; tentative D call: TRBD1 (6 bases). This CDR3 is 14 amino acids long. CDR1 and CDR2 from the germline V gene are KGHSH and LQKENI. V gave up 1 base and J gave up 3 bases, with 9 bases separating them. The CDR3: CASSPRTADTEAFF. The CDR3 nucleotides read TGTGCCAGCTCACCACGGACAGCCGACACTGAAGCTTTCTTT.

The chain combines TRBV20-1 with TRBJ2-1, with TRBD2 identical over 8 bases. V was pared by 2 bases and J by 5 bases, with 5 bases of the junction left unmatched. This CDR3 is built from 14 residues. The germline gives CDR1 DFQATT, CDR2 SNEGSKA (reference sequence). This CDR3 reads CSARRAGVNNEQFF. Written as DNA, the CDR3 is TGCAGTGCTAGAAGAGCGGGAGTTAACAATGAGCAGTTCTTC.

The count of this clonotype is one. This sequence joins TRBV12-3 or TRBV12-4 and TRBJ2-7, with TRBD1 matching 11 bases. V lost 6 bases to trimming and J lost 6 bases; unmatched junction nucleotides: 7. The CDR3 runs to 14 residues. In DNA form, the CDR3 reads TGTGCCAGCAGAGTGGGGACAGGGGGGAGCGAGCAGTACTTC. As protein: CASRVGTGGSEQYF.

Only a few counts were recorded for this clonotype. V usage is TRBV5-5 and J usage is TRBJ2-5; D gene unclear. There are 16 residues in the CDR3. Trimming pared 0 bases from V and 0 bases from J, leaving 12 bases between. The germline V gene has CDR1 SGHKS and CDR2 YYEKEE (reference sequence). The CDR3 nucleotides are TGTGCCAGCAGCTTGGTTGTTACCGCTTACCAAGAGACCCAGTACTTC. Its protein product is CASSLVVTAYQETQYF.